These 5 T cell receptor beta chains share one sample of origin, sequenced in a study of T cells in Graves' hyperthyroidism and ophthalmopathy (dated by TCRdb to about 2019). The library was generated by multiplex PCR. The run used an Illumina HiSeq 2000. Amplification of TCR beta CDR3 regions was carried out from RNA transcripts. The first round of RT-PCR for the TCR CDR3 was performed with the HTBI primer set and the Qiagen OneStep RT-PCR kit. In-frame beta chains were kept once TCRdb had trimmed the public reads at Q25 with fastp and called clones with MiXCR. One record per CDR3 amino acid sequence lists the most common genes and DNA. The sample contains under 400,000 distinct CDR3 sequences, approximately 25% of them found a single time. The top ten constitute around four fifths of the sample. Sequencing was performed on blood. These receptor sequences come from a man aged 45-65 years with Graves' hyperthyroidism.

V is TRBV3-1 and J is TRBJ2-7; D not resolved. V was cut by 4 bases and J by 3 bases, with 16 bases left in between. The CDR3 runs 15 residues. CDR1 LGHDT and CDR2 YNNKEL come from the germline V gene (reference sequence). CDR3 sequence (DNA): TGTGCCAGCAGCCCTCCTGAAAAAGCTTTCTACGAGCAGTACTTC. Translating it yields CASSPPEKAFYEQYF.

The table lists this clonotype with a few counts. One end of the junction is discordant with germline, which a read error may explain. The chain uses TRBV12-3 or TRBV12-4 and TRBJ2-2, with D tentatively TRBD2 (5 bases). The CDR3 consists of 15 residues. CDR3 DNA sequence: TGTGCCAGCAGTTTATCGGTGGACTTAACCGGGGAGCCGTTTTTT. It is translated as CASSLSVDLTGEPFF.

This clonotype has more than one count but fewer than ten. J is TRBJ2-5 and V is TRBV3-1; the match to TRBD1 covers 11 bases. Trimming removed 0 bases from V and 5 bases from J; junction bases left unmatched: 5. CDR1 is LGHDT, CDR2 YNNKEL, per germline (reference sequence). The CDR3 loop spans 16 amino acids. The CDR3: CASSQDLGQGAETQYF. As DNA, the CDR3 is TGTGCCAGCAGCCAAGACCTAGGACAGGGGGCGGAGACCCAGTACTTC.

V gene TRBV9 combines with J gene TRBJ2-3; D is undetermined. This CDR3 contains 14 residues. Germline assignment: CDR1 SGDLS and CDR2 YYNGEE. Trimming took off 0 bases at V and 5 bases at J, with 10 bases between the two ends. CDR3 sequence: CASSVDPLGDTQYF. For the CDR3, the DNA is TGTGCCAGCAGCGTAGATCCACTGGGAGATACGCAGTATTTT.

The chain links TRBV7-9 to TRBJ1-4; D is unresolved. Trimming cost V 5 bases and J 0 bases, with 7 bases left between them. The V gene's germline CDR1 is SEHNR and CDR2 FQNEAQ (reference sequence). There are 14 residues in the CDR3. The CDR3 sequence: CASSHGATNEKLFF. CDR3 coding DNA: TGTGCCAGCAGCCACGGGGCAACTAATGAAAAACTGTTTTTT.